One sample yielded the 8 T cell receptor beta chains listed below, sequenced in a study of T cell responses to AZD1222 COVID-19 vaccine (dated by TCRdb to about 2021). Library preparation used the immunoSEQ multiplex PCR assay. This is the immuneACCESS table as TCRdb keeps it, with only in-frame sequences that have V and J called. A part of the clones is gone; compared with another copy, unresolved V genes explain less than half, and the rest is unexplained. Present in this sample are fewer than 120,000 clones, 70% to 90% of which were seen just once. Around 3.3% of the sample is in the top ten clones. Read against the paper, the sample's time point label means: baseline before first vaccination. Sequencing used peripheral blood, obtained on day 0 of AZD1222 vaccination. Receptors were obtained from an adult in good health.

The rearrangement joins TRBV28 to TRBJ1-5, with 9 positions matching TRBD1. With V trimmed by 8 bases and J by 6 bases, 5 bases remained unmatched. The CDR3 is 13 residues long. From germline, CDR1 is MDHEN and CDR2 SYDVKM. The CDR3 DNA reads TGTGCCAGCCGCCGGGACAGGGTTCAGCCCCAGCATTTT. Amino acid sequence: CASRRDRVQPQHF.

The chain joins TRBV19 to TRBJ1-1; unclear D gene. The germline CDR1 and CDR2 sequences are LNHDA and SQIVND (reference sequence). Trimming shortened V by 1 base and J by 3 bases, and 15 bases separated the two germline ends. The CDR3 contains 16 residues. CDR3 coding DNA: TGTGCCAGTAGTATAGCGCCAAACTTCGTGGACACTGAAGCTTTCTTT. As protein: CASSIAPNFVDTEAFF.

In its sample, this clone was seen once. CDR3 bases: TGTGCCACCCTATCGACACGGGTGTGGAGCTACACCTTC. Amino acid sequence: CATLSTRVWSYTF. The rearrangement links TRBV28 to TRBJ1-2; D is undetermined. Germline loops: CDR1 MDHEN, CDR2 SYDVKM. V gave up 10 bases and J gave up 9 bases, with 21 bases separating them. The CDR3 is 13 residues long.

The V gene is TRBV11-3, the J gene TRBJ2-1, with D perhaps matching TRBD1 (6 bases). From germline, CDR1 is SGHNT and CDR2 YENEEA. With 5 bases removed from V and 9 bases from J, the gap between germline ends came to 29 bases. This CDR3 is 18 amino acids long. The CDR3 region has the DNA TGTGCCAGCAGCGGACGAGCCAAACCGGGACACCCCGCGTTTGAGCAGTTCTTC. Encoded protein: CASSGRAKPGHPAFEQFF.

The V call is TRBV10-1, the J call TRBJ1-1; the D is unclear. The CDR3 spans 13 residues. Germline V CDR1 and CDR2: WNHNN, SYGVQD (reference sequence). V lost 3 bases, J lost 9 bases, and 14 bases lay in between. This chain's CDR3 is CASSDTGRTQAFF. The CDR3 bases are TGCGCCAGCAGTGACACGGGGAGGACCCAAGCTTTCTTT.

The chain recombines TRBV30 with TRBJ1-4; 7 bases match TRBD1. V trimming: 2 bases; J trimming: 3 bases; junction bases outside the gene matches: 3. Per germline, CDR1 GTSNPN and CDR2 SVGIG (reference sequence). The length of the CDR3 is 14 residues. CDR3 loop: CAWSPDRANEKLFF. The CDR3 DNA follows: TGTGCCTGGAGTCCCGACAGGGCTAATGAAAAACTGTTTTTT.

The chain carries TRBV3-1 (or the pseudogene TRBV3-2) and TRBJ2-5; TRBD2 matches 10 bases. CDR3 size: 15 residues. Germline lookup yields CDR1 LGHDT and CDR2 YNNKEL (reference sequence). V was clipped by 3 bases and J by 3 bases; unmatched bases: 4. The CDR3 protein is CASSHHGTSEETQYF. The CDR3 DNA reads as TGTGCCAGCAGCCATCACGGGACTAGCGAAGAGACCCAGTACTTC.

The V gene is TRBV19, the J gene TRBJ2-2, with TRBD2 matching 11 bases. The CDR3 consists of 17 residues. The junction had 11 bases not matched to a gene; V was cut back by 10 bases and J by 1 base. CDR1 and CDR2 from the germline V gene are LNHDA and SQIVND (reference sequence). The chain's CDR3 is CATSQTSGVQNTGELFF. The CDR3, as DNA: TGTGCCACCTCTCAGACTAGCGGGGTTCAGAACACCGGGGAGCTGTTTTTT.